This T cell receptor beta chain was identified during a study of shared clonotypes between healthy human individuals. Whole-study results and caveats: Among non-shared clonotypes, generation probabilities were lower than among those shared by all four donors.

Regarding this clone: Its antigen is unidentified.

Looked up from germline, CDR1 is LGHNT and CDR2 is FRNRAP. The germline V and J ends were trimmed by 3 bases and 4 bases, with 12 bases remaining between them. The CDR3 sequence is 14 residues long. TCRdb's table, derived via immunoSEQ multiplex PCR, lists solely in-frame clones and lacks some. The table includes some 1.5 million clones, roughly 95% detected once. The chain has TRBV12-5 and TRBJ1-1; D is unclear. The source is a young man in good health. Specimen: naive CD4+ T cells sorted from blood. Subset meaning: CD45RA+ positively selected. In DNA, the CDR3 is TGTGCTAGTGGTTTAGACGGAGGGCTCACTGAAGCTTTCTTT. This translates into CASGLDGGLTEAFF.